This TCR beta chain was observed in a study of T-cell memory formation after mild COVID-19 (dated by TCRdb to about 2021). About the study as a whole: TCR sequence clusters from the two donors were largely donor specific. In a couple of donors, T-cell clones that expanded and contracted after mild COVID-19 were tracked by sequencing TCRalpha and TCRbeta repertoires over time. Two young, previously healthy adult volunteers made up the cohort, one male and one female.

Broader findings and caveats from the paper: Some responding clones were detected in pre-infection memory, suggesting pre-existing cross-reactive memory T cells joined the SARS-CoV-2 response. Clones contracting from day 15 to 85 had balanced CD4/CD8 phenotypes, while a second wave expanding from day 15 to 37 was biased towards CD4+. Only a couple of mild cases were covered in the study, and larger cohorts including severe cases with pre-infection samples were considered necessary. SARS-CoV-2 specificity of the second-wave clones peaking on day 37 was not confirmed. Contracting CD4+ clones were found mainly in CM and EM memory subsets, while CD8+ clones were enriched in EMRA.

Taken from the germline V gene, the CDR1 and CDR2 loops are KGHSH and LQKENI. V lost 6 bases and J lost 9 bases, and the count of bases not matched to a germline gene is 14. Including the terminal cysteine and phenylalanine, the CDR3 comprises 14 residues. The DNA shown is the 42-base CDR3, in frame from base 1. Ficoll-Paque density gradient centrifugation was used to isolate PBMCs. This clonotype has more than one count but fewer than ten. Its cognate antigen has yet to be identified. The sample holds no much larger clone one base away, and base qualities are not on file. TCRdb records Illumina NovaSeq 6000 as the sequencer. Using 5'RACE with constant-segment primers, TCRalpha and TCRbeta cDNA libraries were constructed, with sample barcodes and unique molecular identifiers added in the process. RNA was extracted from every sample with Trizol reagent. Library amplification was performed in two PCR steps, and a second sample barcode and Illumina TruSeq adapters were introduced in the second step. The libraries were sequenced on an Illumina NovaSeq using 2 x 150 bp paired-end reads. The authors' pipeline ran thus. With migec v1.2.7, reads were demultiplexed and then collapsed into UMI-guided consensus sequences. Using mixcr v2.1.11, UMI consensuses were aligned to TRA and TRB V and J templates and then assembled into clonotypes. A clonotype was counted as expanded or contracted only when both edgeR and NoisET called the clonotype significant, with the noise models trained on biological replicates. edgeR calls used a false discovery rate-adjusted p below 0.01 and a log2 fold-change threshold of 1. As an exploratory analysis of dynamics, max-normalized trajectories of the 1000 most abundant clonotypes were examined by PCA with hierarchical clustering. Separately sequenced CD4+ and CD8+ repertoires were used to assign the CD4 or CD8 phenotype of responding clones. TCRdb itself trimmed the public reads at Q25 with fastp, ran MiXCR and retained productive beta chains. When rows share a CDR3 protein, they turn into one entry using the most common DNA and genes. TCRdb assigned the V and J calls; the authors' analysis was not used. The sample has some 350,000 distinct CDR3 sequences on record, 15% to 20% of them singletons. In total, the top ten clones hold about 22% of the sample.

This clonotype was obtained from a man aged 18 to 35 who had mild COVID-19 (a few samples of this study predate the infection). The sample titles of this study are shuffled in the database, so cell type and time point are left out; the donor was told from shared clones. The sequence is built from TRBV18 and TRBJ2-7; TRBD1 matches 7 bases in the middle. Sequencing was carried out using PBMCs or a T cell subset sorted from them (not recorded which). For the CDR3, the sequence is CASSPGTDPSGQYF. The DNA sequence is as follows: TGTGCCAGCTCCCCGGGGACAGACCCCTCGGGGCAGTACTTC.